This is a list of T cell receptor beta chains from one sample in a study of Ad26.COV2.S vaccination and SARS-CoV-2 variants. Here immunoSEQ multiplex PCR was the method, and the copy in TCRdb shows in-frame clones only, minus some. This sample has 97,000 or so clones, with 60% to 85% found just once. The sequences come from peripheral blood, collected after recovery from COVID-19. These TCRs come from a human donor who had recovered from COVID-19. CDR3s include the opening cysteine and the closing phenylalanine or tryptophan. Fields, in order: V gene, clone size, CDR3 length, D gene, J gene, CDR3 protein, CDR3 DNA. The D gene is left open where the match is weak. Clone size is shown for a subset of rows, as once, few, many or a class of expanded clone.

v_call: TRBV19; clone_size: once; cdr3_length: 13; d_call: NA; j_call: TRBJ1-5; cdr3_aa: CASNLKANQPQHF; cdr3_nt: TGTGCCAGTAATTTGAAGGCCAATCAGCCCCAGCATTTT
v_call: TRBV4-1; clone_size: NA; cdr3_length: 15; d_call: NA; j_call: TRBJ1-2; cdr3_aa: CASSQEGGANYGYTF; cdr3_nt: TGCGCCAGCAGCCAAGAGGGGGGAGCTAACTATGGCTACACCTTC
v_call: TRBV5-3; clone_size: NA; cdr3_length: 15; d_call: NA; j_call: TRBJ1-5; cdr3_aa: CVKGQSHYSNQPQHF; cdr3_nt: TGTGTCAAAGGGCAGAGCCATTATAGCAATCAGCCCCAGCATTTT
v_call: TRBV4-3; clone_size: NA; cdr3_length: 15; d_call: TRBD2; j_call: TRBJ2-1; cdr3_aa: CASSQTSGRHGPQFF; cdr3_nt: TGCGCCAGCAGCCAAACTAGCGGGCGACACGGACCGCAGTTCTTC
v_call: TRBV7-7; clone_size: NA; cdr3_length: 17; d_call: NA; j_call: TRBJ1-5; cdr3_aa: CASSSTDPFLRNQPQHF; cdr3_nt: TGTGCCAGCAGTTCCACTGACCCGTTTCTCAGAAATCAGCCCCAGCATTTT
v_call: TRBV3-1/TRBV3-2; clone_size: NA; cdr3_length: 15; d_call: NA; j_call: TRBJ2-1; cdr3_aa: CASTYRVSPYNEQFF; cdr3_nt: TGTGCCAGCACCTACAGGGTTTCTCCCTACAATGAGCAGTTCTTC
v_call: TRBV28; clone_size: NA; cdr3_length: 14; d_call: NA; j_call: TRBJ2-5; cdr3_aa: CASSIGVRQETQYF; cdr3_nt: TGTGCCAGCAGTATCGGGGTCCGCCAAGAGACCCAGTACTTC
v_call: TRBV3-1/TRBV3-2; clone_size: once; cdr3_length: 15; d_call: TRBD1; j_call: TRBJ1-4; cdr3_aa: CASSQVDRVGEKLFF; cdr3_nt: TGTGCCAGCAGCCAAGTGGACAGGGTTGGTGAAAAACTGTTTTTT
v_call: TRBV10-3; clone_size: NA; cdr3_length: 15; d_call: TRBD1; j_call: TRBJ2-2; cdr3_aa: CAIRTDRGAAGELFF; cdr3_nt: TGTGCCATCAGGACGGACAGGGGCGCGGCCGGGGAGCTGTTTTTT
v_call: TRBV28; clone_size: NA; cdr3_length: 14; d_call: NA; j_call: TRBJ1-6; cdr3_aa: CASRPDRRNSPLHF; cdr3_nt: TGTGCCAGCAGGCCCGACAGGAGGAATTCACCCCTCCACTTT
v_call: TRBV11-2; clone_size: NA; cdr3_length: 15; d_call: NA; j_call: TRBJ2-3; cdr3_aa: CASSSVVGGTDTQYF; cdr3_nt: TGTGCCAGCAGCTCCGTAGTTGGGGGCACAGATACGCAGTATTTT
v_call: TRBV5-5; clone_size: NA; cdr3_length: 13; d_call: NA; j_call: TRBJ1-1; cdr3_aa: CASSLEGGLEAFF; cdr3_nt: TGTGCCAGCAGCTTGGAGGGCGGACTTGAAGCTTTCTTT
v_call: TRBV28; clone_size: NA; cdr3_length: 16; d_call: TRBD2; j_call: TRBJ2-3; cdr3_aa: CASGSGASSSTDTQYF; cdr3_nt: TGTGCCAGCGGTAGCGGGGCTTCATCTAGCACAGATACGCAGTATTTT
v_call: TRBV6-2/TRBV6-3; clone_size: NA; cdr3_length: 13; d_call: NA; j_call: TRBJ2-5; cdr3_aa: CASSYRVQETQYF; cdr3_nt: TGTGCCAGCAGTTACCGAGTCCAAGAGACCCAGTACTTC
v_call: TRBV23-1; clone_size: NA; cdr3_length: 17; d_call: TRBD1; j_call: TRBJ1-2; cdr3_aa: CASSRRDRGPRNYGYTF; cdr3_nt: TGCGCCAGCAGTCGCCGGGACAGGGGCCCTAGGAACTATGGCTACACCTTC
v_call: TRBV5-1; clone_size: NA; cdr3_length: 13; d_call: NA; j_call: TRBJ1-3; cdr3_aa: CASTSGDGNTIYF; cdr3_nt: TGCGCCAGCACCTCAGGGGACGGAAACACCATATATTTT
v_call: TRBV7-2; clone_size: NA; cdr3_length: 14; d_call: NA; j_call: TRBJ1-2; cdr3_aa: CASSPGTSTRGYTF; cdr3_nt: TGTGCCAGCAGCCCCGGGACATCCACCAGGGGCTACACCTTC
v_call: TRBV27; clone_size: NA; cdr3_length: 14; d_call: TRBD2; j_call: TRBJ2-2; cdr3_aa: CASRGGRDTGELFF; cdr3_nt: TGTGCCAGCAGAGGAGGGAGGGACACCGGGGAGCTGTTTTTT
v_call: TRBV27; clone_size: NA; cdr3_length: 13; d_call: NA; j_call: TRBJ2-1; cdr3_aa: CASSFLGFNEQFF; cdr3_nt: TGTGCCAGCAGTTTTTTGGGCTTCAATGAGCAGTTCTTC
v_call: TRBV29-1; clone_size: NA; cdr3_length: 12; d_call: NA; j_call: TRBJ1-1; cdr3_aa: CSVAKEADEAFF; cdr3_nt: TGCAGCGTGGCCAAAGAGGCGGATGAAGCTTTCTTT
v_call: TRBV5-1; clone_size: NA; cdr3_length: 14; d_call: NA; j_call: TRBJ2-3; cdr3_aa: CASSLEGSTDTQYF; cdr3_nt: TGCGCCAGCAGCTTGGAAGGGAGCACAGATACGCAGTATTTT
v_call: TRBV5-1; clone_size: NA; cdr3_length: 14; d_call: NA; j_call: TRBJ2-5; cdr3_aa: CASSLVGGQETQYF; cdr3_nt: TGCGCCAGCAGCTTGGTGGGGGGACAAGAGACCCAGTACTTC
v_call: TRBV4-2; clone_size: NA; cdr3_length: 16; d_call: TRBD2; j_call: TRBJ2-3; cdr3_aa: CASSQKGTRLTDTQYF; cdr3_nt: TGTGCCAGCAGCCAAAAAGGGACTAGACTCACAGATACGCAGTATTTT
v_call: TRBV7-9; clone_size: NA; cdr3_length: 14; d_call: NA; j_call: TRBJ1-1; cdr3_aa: CASSLESGATEAFF; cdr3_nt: TGTGCCAGCAGCTTAGAGTCCGGGGCCACTGAAGCTTTCTTT